This T cell receptor (beta chain) was observed in a study of shared clonotypes between healthy human individuals (dated by TCRdb to about 2020). Regarding the study in general: The cohort comprised a couple of women and three men aged 18 to 49 years. Blood TCR repertoires of about five healthy adults were deeply sequenced to estimate repertoire size and the extent of clonotype sharing between individuals. Per donor, leukapheresis produced somewhere between about 0.94 and 9 billion PBMCs. Libraries were prepared and TCR repertoires were sequenced by different laboratories using diverse techniques, in order to increase sequencing depth and limit assay-specific biases. The investigation overall reported the following: Because the study included only a small number of donors, the genetic and exposure-history diversity represented was limited. Pairwise subsampling led to the expectation that sequencing depth would affect the degree of clonotype sharing among donors. Sampling was restricted to blood, and TCR repertoires in tissues likely differ from the TCR repertoires found in blood.

As regards this clone: It has no known antigen specificity. It has no much larger one-base neighbor in the sample; base qualities were not kept.

Using the deep immunoSEQ assay, multiplex PCR amplified TCR CDR3 regions from genomic DNA. Genomic DNA extracted from each cell subset was distributed evenly over all wells of several immunoSEQ 96-well plates, and each plate served as one replicate. Each replicate PCR for unsorted PBMC received approximately 0.3 ug genomic DNA, equal to approximately 30,000 T cell genomes. Genomic DNA from unsorted PBMC was sequenced over ten immunoSEQ deep assay plates. Purified libraries were measured with a Qubit 3.0 fluorometer, size-checked on a Bioanalyzer 2100, and measured again with the KAPA Library Quantification kit. Each immunoSEQ 96-well plate was sequenced on its own single-read 150-cycle Illumina NextSeq 550 flow cell. The study's own analysis went as follows. Because only junctional sequences without quality scores were contained in the immunoSEQ output, filtering matching that applied to full-length reads could not be performed. To assign V/J genes and CDR3, sequences were annotated against IMGT germline references using PyIR, a Python wrapper for IgBLAST v1.9. Any read was removed if the V/J assignment was weak (E-value above 1e-6), the CDR3 was missing, or the read contained stop codons, out-of-frame junctions, or ambiguous translated residues. A V3J clonotype was defined by an identical inferred V gene, J gene, and CDR3 amino acid sequence. Percentage overlap between repertoires was computed as shared unique clonotypes divided by the size of the smaller repertoire. Three approaches were used to assess repertoire richness: RTK rarefaction, the Chao1 estimator, and Recon v2.1 estimates of unobserved clonotypes. The table comes from immuneACCESS by way of TCRdb, which keeps in-frame sequences with V and J called. Part of the clones is missing from these tables; in studies checked, under half for an unresolved V gene and the rest for unknown reasons. Clone size and V and J calls were adopted from that table, with D and trimming inferred from the DNA. The sample records fewer than 550,000 clones, roughly 85% of which are singletons. The top ten hold under 15% of the sample.

Donors were healthy HIV-negative adults with no recently reported acute infections or vaccinations. Every donor was a Caucasian adult living in Nashville, Tennessee, USA. For unsorted samples, some 90 million PBMCs were counted, and genomic DNA was extracted using the QIAamp DNA Blood Mini kit. Blood was obtained by leukapheresis, after which PBMCs were separated by Ficoll-Histopaque density gradient centrifugation and cryopreserved in liquid nitrogen vapor phase. The sample comprised PBMCs. This clonotype originated in a woman aged 40 to 50 in good health. Some clones in this sample may be carry-over from other donors' samples.

The DNA reads as follows: TGTGCCAGCAGCTTAGTCGGCAGGGAGGGTGAAAAACTGTTTTTT. This gives the protein CASSLVGREGEKLFF. The chain uses TRBV7-2 and TRBJ1-4, and possibly TRBD1, on 5 matching bases. Trimming at the junction amounts to 1 base on V and 7 bases on J, and the germline ends lie 13 bases apart. Spanning cysteine to phenylalanine, the CDR3 consists of 15 amino acids. Only the CDR3 DNA is retained, 45 bases long and in frame from the first base. CDR1 and CDR2 are drawn from the germline V gene: SGHTA, FQGNSA.